This T cell receptor beta chain was observed in a study of T cell responses to AZD1222 COVID-19 vaccine. Method: immunoSEQ multiplex PCR; TCRdb's copy keeps in-frame clones and lacks some. The table shows 120,000 to 150,000 clones, with roughly 93% occurring only once. The CDR3 is made up of 15 amino acids. V was pared by 0 bases and J by 1 base, with 8 bases between. Per the germline V gene, CDR1 is SGDLS and CDR2 is YYNGEE. The sample holds one count of this clone. The chain links TRBV9 to TRBJ1-5, with D uncertain. The source material was peripheral blood, sampled 28 days after the second AZD1222 dose. This sequence originates from an adult who received the AZD1222 COVID-19 vaccine. The CDR3 sequence is CASSVGGLSNQPQHF. The DNA of the CDR3 is TGTGCCAGCAGCGTAGGAGGATTGAGCAATCAGCCCCAGCATTTT.